The next 8 T cell receptor beta chains were all read from a single sample in a study of blood T cell repertoires in COVID-19. The data were produced by immunoSEQ multiplex PCR, yet TCRdb's version contains in-frame clones alone and is incomplete. The data contain about 270,000 clones, around nine tenths of them singletons. Sequences were obtained from peripheral blood. These receptors were obtained from a man aged 35-49 years with active or convalescent COVID-19.

The chain carries TRBV24-1 and TRBJ2-6, with 12 bases fitting TRBD1. This CDR3 comprises 18 residues. Germline V CDR1 and CDR2: KGHDR, SFDVKD. The V and J ends lost 4 bases and 3 bases, in that order; junction bases with no gene match: 6. CDR3 nucleotide sequence: TGTGCCACCAGTGACTCCGGGACAGGGGGCTTTGGGGCCAACGTCCTGACTTTC. Its translation is CATSDSGTGGFGANVLTF.

The V call is TRBV7-6, the J call TRBJ2-3; 12 nucleotides align to TRBD1. Trimming at V came to 5 bases and at J to 6 bases, leaving 12 bases not matched to a gene. Germline V gene data show CDR1 as SGHVS and CDR2 as FNYEAQ. The CDR3 is 17 residues long. The DNA of the CDR3 is TGTGCCAGCAGCCCTTTTCCGGGACAGGGGGCGGGGGATACGCAGTATTTT. Its translation: CASSPFPGQGAGDTQYF.

V gene TRBV5-1 combines with J gene TRBJ2-7; TRBD1 aligns across 12 bases. Germline CDR1 and CDR2: SGHRS and YFSETQ. Trimming took 3 bases from V and 6 from J; bases not matched to a gene: 10. There are 16 residues in the CDR3. Here the CDR3 DNA reads TGCGCCAGCAGCTCTATTTCCGGGACAGGGGGCGTCGAGCAGTACTTC. Translated, it gives CASSSISGTGGVEQYF.

The chain uses TRBV23-1 and TRBJ1-4; no clear D. TRBV23-1 is placed among ORFs of uncertain function. The ends were cut back, 4 bases at V and 5 bases at J, with 14 bases in the middle. The CDR3 is 15 residues long. The CDR3 here is CASSPPVHPNEKLFF. DNA for the CDR3: TGCGCCAGCAGTCCCCCGGTGCACCCGAATGAAAAACTGTTTTTT.

The chain employs TRBV4-1 and TRBJ2-7, with D tentatively TRBD2 (6 bases). Trimming left V 3 bases short and J 2 bases short, with 14 bases between. This CDR3 region has 15 residues. Germline V gene sequence: CDR1 MGHRA, CDR2 YSYEKL. The CDR3 DNA reads TGCGCCAGCAGCCAGGCAGGGAGGCCGCCCTACGAGCAGTACTTC. It yields the protein CASSQAGRPPYEQYF.

This chain joins TRBV28 and TRBJ2-2, with D possibly being TRBD2 (6 bases). Germline V gene data show CDR1 as MDHEN and CDR2 as SYDVKM. The V end lost 3 bases, the J end lost 5 bases, and 13 bases lay between the germline ends. This CDR3 is built from 15 residues. CDR3 DNA sequence: TGTGCCAGCAGTTTCGCGGGGCGCGATACCGGGGAGCTGTTTTTT. Amino acid sequence: CASSFAGRDTGELFF.

V gene TRBV12-3 or TRBV12-4 combines with J gene TRBJ2-1; D may be TRBD2 (6 bases). The CDR3 loop spans 13 amino acids. The V gene lost 7 bases and the J gene lost 7 bases, with 14 bases spanning the gap. The CDR3 reads CASTLIGGNEQFF. CDR3 in DNA: TGTGCCAGCACTCTTATTGGGGGGAATGAGCAGTTCTTC.

The chain employs TRBV18 and TRBJ2-6; D may be TRBD2 (5 bases). Germline values: CDR1 KGHSH, CDR2 LQKENI. The CDR3 is 17 residues long. V lost 2 bases and J 0 bases, leaving 11 bases between the germline ends. DNA for the CDR3: TGTGCCAGCTCACCAGCCGGACGGGACTCTGGGGCCAACGTCCTGACTTTC. Its translation: CASSPAGRDSGANVLTF.